This record covers a single TCR beta chain. Its specificity is not known. For each donor, at least one pre-ART and at least two post-ART PBMC samples were available. This CDR3 has 13 residues. CDR1 is SNHLY and CDR2 is FYNNEI in the germline V gene. The germline V and J ends were trimmed by 7 bases and 3 bases, with 12 bases remaining between them. This specimen belongs to a study of long-term antiretroviral therapy in people with HIV. Study-level information: It was about a decade before the 2015 immediate-ART recommendation that the earliest samples were taken.

At the survey level, the v3.0 immunoSEQ assay was run. Sequencing set out to capture roughly 40,000-55,000 T-cell genomes per sample. The table came from immunoSEQ multiplex PCR; TCRdb's copy has only in-frame clones and leaves some out. The table has tens of thousands of clones, more than 70% seen once; the top ten hold around 4.7%. Notes on the study in general: Despite increasing after ART, diversity remained lower than that of transplant donor controls.

The starting material was unsorted PBMCs, obtained 0.8 years after starting antiretroviral therapy. This clonotype was obtained from a woman between 25 and 40 years old with HIV. The chain recombines TRBV2 with TRBJ1-1; maybe TRBD1 (6 bases). Here the CDR3 reads CASTRDTYTEAFF. In DNA, the CDR3 is TGTGCCAGCACCCGGGACACTTACACTGAAGCTTTCTTT.